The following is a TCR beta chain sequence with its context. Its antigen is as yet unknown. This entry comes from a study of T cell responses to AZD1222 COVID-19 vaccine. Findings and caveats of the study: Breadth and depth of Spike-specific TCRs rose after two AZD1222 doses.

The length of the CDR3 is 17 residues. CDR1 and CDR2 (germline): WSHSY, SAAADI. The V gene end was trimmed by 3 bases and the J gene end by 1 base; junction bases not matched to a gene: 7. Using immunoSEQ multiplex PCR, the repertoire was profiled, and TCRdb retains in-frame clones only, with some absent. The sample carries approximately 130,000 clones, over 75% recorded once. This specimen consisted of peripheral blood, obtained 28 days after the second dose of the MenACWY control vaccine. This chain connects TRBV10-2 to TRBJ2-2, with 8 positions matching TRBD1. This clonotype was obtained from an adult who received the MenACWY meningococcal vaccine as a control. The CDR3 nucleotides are TGCGCCAGCAGTGATCCTCGAGGGACAGGGAACACCGGGGAGCTGTTTTTT. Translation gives CASSDPRGTGNTGELFF.